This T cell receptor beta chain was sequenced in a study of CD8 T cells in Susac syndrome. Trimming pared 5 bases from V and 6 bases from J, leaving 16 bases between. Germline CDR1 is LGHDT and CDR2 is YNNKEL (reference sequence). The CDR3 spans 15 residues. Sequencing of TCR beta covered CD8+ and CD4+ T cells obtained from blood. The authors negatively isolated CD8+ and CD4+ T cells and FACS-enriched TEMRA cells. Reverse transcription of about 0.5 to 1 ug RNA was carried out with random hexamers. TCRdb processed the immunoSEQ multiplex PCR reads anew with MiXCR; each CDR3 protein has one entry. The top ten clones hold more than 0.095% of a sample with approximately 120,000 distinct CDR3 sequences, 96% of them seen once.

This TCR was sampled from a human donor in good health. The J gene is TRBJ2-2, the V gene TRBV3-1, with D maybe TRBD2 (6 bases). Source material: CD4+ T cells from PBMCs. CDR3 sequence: CASSFSGGSAGELFF. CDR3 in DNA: TGTGCCAGCAGCTTTAGTGGAGGGAGCGCCGGGGAGCTGTTTTTT.